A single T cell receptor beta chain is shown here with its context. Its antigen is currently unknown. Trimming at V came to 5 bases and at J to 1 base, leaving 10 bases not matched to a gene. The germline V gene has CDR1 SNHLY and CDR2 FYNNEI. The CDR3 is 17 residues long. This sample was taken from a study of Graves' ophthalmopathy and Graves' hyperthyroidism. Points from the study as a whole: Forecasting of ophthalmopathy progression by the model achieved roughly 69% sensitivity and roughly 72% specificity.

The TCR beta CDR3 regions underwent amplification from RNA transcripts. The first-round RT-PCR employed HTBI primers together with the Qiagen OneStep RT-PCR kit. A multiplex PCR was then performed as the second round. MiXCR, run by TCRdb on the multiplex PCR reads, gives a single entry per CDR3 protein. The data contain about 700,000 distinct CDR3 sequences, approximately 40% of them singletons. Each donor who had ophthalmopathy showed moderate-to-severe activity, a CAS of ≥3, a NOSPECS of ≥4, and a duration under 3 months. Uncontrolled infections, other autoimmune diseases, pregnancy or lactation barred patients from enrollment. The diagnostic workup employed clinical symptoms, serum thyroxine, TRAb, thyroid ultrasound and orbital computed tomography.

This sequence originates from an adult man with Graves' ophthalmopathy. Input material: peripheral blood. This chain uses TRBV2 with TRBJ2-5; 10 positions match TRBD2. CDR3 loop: CASSPSFLAGAQETQYF. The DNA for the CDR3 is TGTGCCAGCAGTCCCAGCTTCCTAGCGGGGGCCCAAGAGACCCAGTACTTC.